The entry below gives a single T cell receptor beta chain sequence along with its context. These data belong to a study of control samples from healthy donors and cancer patients. Clones were read by immunoSEQ multiplex PCR, and TCRdb kept only the in-frame ones, dropping some. The table shows about 160,000 clones, with roughly 89% occurring only once. The specimen was blood. This clonotype was obtained from a young man in good health.

The CDR3 DNA follows: TGCGCCAGCAGCTTGGCTGTGGGAAAGGTCACAGATACGCAGTATTTT. Protein sequence: CASSLAVGKVTDTQYF. This rearrangement joins TRBV5-1 to TRBJ2-3; D is unresolved. The CDR3 is made up of 16 amino acids. Trimming removed 0 bases from V and 2 bases from J, with 13 bases in between. Germline V gives CDR1 SGHRS, CDR2 YFSETQ.